This section outlines one TCR beta chain sequence together with its context. The data derive from a study of blood T cell repertoires in COVID-19. Study information: The origin of the acute and convalescent COVID-19 samples was the United States, Italy and Spain. Nucleic acid was either cDNA or gDNA, and it came from T cells, B-cell-depleted T cells, or PBMCs.

Between the trimmed V and J ends, which lost 4 bases and 4 bases, there was a span of 13 bases. The CDR3 spans 14 residues. CDR1 SGHNT and CDR2 YENEEA come from the germline V gene. As handled by the study authors: Counts of nucleated cells, estimated from reference gene primer amplification, were obtained. Sequencing used immunoSEQ multiplex PCR; TCRdb keeps in-frame clones, though not all of them. V and J calls and clone size follow that table, whereas D and trimming were derived from the DNA. The sample has about 300,000 clones, around four fifths seen once. Sequencing used peripheral blood. This sequence was found in a woman between 45 and 60 years old with acute or convalescent COVID-19. This chain joins TRBV11-3 and TRBJ2-5; D is possibly TRBD1 (5 bases). The chain's CDR3 is CASSSVSQGETQYF. The CDR3 DNA follows: TGTGCCAGCAGCTCGGTCTCGCAGGGAGAGACCCAGTACTTC.